Listed here is a single T cell receptor (beta chain). No antigen is known for it. The sample is drawn from a study of cytomegalovirus exposure and HLA in healthy donors. At the level of the study: Earlier, approximately 190 million T cells were analyzed, and some 120 million unique TCR beta sequences were found among them. Study conclusions and caveats: Cytomegalovirus status was reportedly diagnosed by the classifier with high sensitivity and specificity.

The PCR ran on 60 Vbeta and 13 Jbeta primers. Original processing notes: A later analysis counted approximately 88 million unique TCR beta chains, around 12 million shared. Clones were sequenced by immunoSEQ multiplex PCR, and TCRdb holds only the in-frame ones, with some missing. The V and J calls and the clone size are those of that table, but D and trimming were determined from the DNA. Of approximately 190,000 clones in the sample, about four fifths were seen once. Those who donated were healthy bone marrow donors. Material: PBMCs. The source of this sequence is a boy aged 2 to 10 in good health and CMV-seronegative.

The CDR3 region has the DNA TGTGCCAGCACCCCGGACAGGGTCCCTGAAGCTTTCTTT. Amino acid sequence: CASTPDRVPEAFF. The chain employs TRBV2 and TRBJ1-1; 8 nucleotides match TRBD1. CDR1 SNHLY and CDR2 FYNNEI come from the germline V gene. This CDR3 is 13 amino acids long. Trimming took 7 bases from V and 6 from J; bases not matched to a gene: 7.